This paragraph reports one TCR beta chain. The sample has other DNA sequences that encode this CDR3 too. The data were taken from a study of blood T cell repertoires in COVID-19. Across the whole study: The United States, Italy and Spain supplied acute and convalescent COVID-19 samples. Sources were T cells, B-cell-depleted T cells, or PBMCs; the material itself was cDNA or gDNA.

The CDR3 totals 13 residues. Trimming pared 2 bases from V and 4 bases from J, leaving 8 bases between. Germline loops: CDR1 MDHEN, CDR2 SYDVKM. Source study methods: Nucleated cell number was recorded as an estimate derived from reference gene primer amplification. The protocol was immunoSEQ multiplex PCR, while the TCRdb copy is restricted to in-frame clones and leaves out a portion. V and J calls and clone size are given by that table; D and trimming were obtained from the DNA. The table includes a few hundred thousand clones, around 83% detected once. The receptor comes from a woman between 35 and 50 years old who had recovered from COVID-19. What was sequenced was peripheral blood. V gene TRBV28 combines with J gene TRBJ1-2; tentative D call: TRBD1 (5 bases). Here the CDR3 reads CASSLQGAYGYTF. CDR3 bases: TGTGCCAGCAGTTTACAGGGCGCCTATGGCTACACCTTC.